Listed here is a single TCR beta chain. The antigen remains undetermined. The V end lost 6 bases, the J end lost 3 bases, and 11 bases lay between the germline ends. Looked up from germline, CDR1 is LNHDA and CDR2 is SQIVND (reference sequence). The CDR3 is 14 amino acids. Using RNA transcripts as the source, TCR beta CDR3 regions were amplified. HTBI primers were used for first-round RT-PCR of the TCR CDR3. TCRdb re-derived calls from the multiplex PCR reads in MiXCR, one entry per CDR3 protein. The sample holds about 200,000 distinct CDR3 sequences, roughly 18% seen once. The data derive from a study of T cells in Graves' hyperthyroidism and ophthalmopathy. Hyperthyroidism, newly diagnosed and lasting under 2 months, affected patients aged 18 to 65. Whole-study results and caveats: Peripheral blood also featured most of the thyroid clonotypes expanded above 0.001.

This receptor was taken from a man in his forties with Graves' hyperthyroidism. Material: blood. The genes are TRBV19 and TRBJ2-2; TRBD1 is a possible D gene (5 bases). For the CDR3, the DNA is TGTGCCAGTAGCATCAGGGAATACACCGGGGAGCTGTTTTTT. Residues: CASSIREYTGELFF.